This TCR beta chain was profiled in a study of spatial heterogeneity in lung cancer (dated by TCRdb to about 2019). Broadly, across the study: More beta-chain than alpha-chain transcripts were consistently detected, likely reflecting higher beta-chain transcript abundance. TCR transcript counts in tumor regions correlated strongly with a T cell transcriptional module score from matched bulk RNA-seq. In the raw uncorrected reads, each unique combination of TCR and UMI appeared more than ten times on average. The study quantitatively compared TCR alpha and beta repertoires across multiple tumor regions, matched nontumor lung and blood in non-small cell lung cancer. TCR repertoire features were related to nonsynonymous mutation counts determined by whole-exome sequencing of tumor tissue. At surgery, hundreds of tumor regions, approximately 64 matched nontumor lung samples and fewer than 60 PBMC samples were TCR-sequenced for both alpha and beta chains. Here is what the overall study found, with its caveats: TCR-seq was estimated to cover only about 7.6% of tumor T cells for alpha chains and 13% for beta chains. A correlation was observed between the number of expanded intratumoral alpha and beta TCRs and the tumor nonsynonymous mutation count. Additional single-cell paired TCR alpha and beta sequencing was considered necessary to confirm, at a functional level, the hypothesis that regional TCRs recognize regional mutations. Counts of ubiquitous and regional expanded TCRs were found to correlate with counts of ubiquitous and regional nonsynonymous mutations, respectively.

This specimen's time point label, interpreted: sample taken at primary tumor resection. The donors were some 76 patients from the lung TRACERx cohort who had early-stage, untreated non-small cell lung cancer. For TCR sequencing, whole RNA was extracted from tumor and nontumor lung tissue, or from cryopreserved PBMC samples, and no cell sorting was done. A patient was chosen for TCR sequencing only when enough RNA was available from at least two tumor regions. A lung pathologist reviewed the tumor and adjacent nontumor lung specimens before the specimens were selected. Libraries were prepared through 5' RACE. The reads were generated on a NextSeq 500. The TCR library protocol attached a unique molecular identifier to each TCR cDNA molecule to allow correction of PCR and sequencing errors. Concerning the study's data processing: TCR identification, UMI-based error correction and CDR3 extraction were all carried out with Decombinator tools. TCRs above a frequency of 2 per 1,000, corresponding to the top 1% of the tumor frequency distribution, were defined as expanded. Expanded tumor TCRs were classed as regional if statistically deemed absent (corrected P<0.05) from at least one tumor region, otherwise ubiquitous. Renyi diversity was computed with the R vegan package after each repertoire had been subsampled 100 times to 5,000 TCRs. CDR3 similarity networks were built from amino acid triplet string-kernel similarity, with CDR3s being connected when pairwise similarity was above 0.82. TCRdb handled the public reads itself, with Q25 trimming in fastp and clone calling in MiXCR, and kept productive beta chains. Entries that share a CDR3 protein sequence are merged under the most common genes and DNA. The V and J calls were not made by the authors but by TCRdb's processing. The sample contains some 6,900 distinct CDR3 sequences, over 12% of them found a single time. The ten largest account for more than 8.5% of the sample.

Of note for this clonotype: Its recognized antigen is unknown. Base-call qualities are not available, and no considerably larger clone is one nucleotide away.

The sample consisted of lung tumor tissue, taken at surgery. This clonotype was obtained from a male donor with early-stage non-small cell lung cancer.

The encoded CDR3 is CASSASGGIYNEQFF. The DNA sequence is as follows: TGTGCCAGCAGTGCCTCAGGGGGAATCTACAATGAGCAGTTCTTC. The V and J genes are TRBV25-1 and TRBJ2-1; a stretch of 7 junction bases matches TRBD1. CDR1 MGHDK and CDR2 SYGVNS are derived from the germline V gene. The CDR3 holds 15 amino acids from the cysteine to the phenylalanine. The entry retains the CDR3 DNA only, 45 bases that are in frame from base 1. From V the trimming removes 4 bases and from J it removes 3 bases, while the gene matches leave 6 bases of the junction unaccounted for.